This TCR beta chain was obtained from a study of blood T cell repertoires in COVID-19. Assay: immunoSEQ multiplex PCR; the TCRdb copy retains only in-frame clones and omits some. The sample consists of 300,000 to 400,000 clones, around nine tenths of them appearing once. Cohort assignment relied on participant-reported clinical history. The receptor was isolated from a woman aged 18-29 years who had recovered from COVID-19. Sequencing input: PBMCs or T cells enriched from blood (not recorded which).

This CDR3 is CASSLIVVPAFF. CDR3 nucleotides: TGTGCCAGCAGTTTAATAGTCGTGCCTGCTTTCTTT. The chain uses TRBV28 and TRBJ1-1; D unresolved. V dropped 2 bases and J dropped 11 bases, with 12 bases sitting between them. The CDR3 consists of 12 residues. From germline, CDR1 is MDHEN and CDR2 SYDVKM. Drawing the rest from reference TRBV28 and TRBJ1-1, the complete variable domain is DVKVTQSSRYLVKRTGEKVFLECVQDMDHENMFWYRQDPGLGLRLIYFSYDVKMKEKGDIPEGYSVSREKKERFSLILESASTNQTSMYLCASSLIVVPAFFGQGTRLTVV.